One sample yielded the 30 T cell receptor beta chains listed below, sequenced in a study of read filtering for tumor transcriptome and immune sequencing. Molecular barcoded adaptors covering alpha/delta and beta/gamma chains were used on around 370 ng RNA. TCRdb reanalysed the reads using MiXCR and keeps one entry per CDR3 protein. The sample has nearly 60,000 distinct CDR3 sequences, 9% to 15% seen once. The sample was a population of CD138-negative cells sorted from bone marrow. These receptors all come from a donor over 35 with multiple myeloma.

The sample holds many counts of this clonotype. V and J are TRBV29-1 and TRBJ1-2, with unresolved D. Germline CDR1 and CDR2: SQVTM and ANQGSEA. With 8 bases removed from V and 1 base from J, the gap between germline ends came to 8 bases. The CDR3 loop spans 11 amino acids. The DNA for the CDR3 is TGCAGCATAGAAAGTAACTATGGCTACACCTTC. Its protein is CSIESNYGYTF.

The chain uses TRBV6-1 and TRBJ2-5, with 12 bases matching TRBD2. CDR3 length equals 19 residues. J gave up 1 base and V 7 bases, and 16 bases lay outside the gene matches. Germline V gene sequence: CDR1 MNHNS, CDR2 SASEGT. In DNA form, the CDR3 reads TGTGCCAGCACAAGATCCCGAGGACTAGCGGGGATATTCCAAGAGACCCAGTACTTC. Translating it yields CASTRSRGLAGIFQETQYF.

With respect to this clonotype: Relative to the germline gene, one junction end is altered; a read error may explain this. V is TRBV11-3 and J is TRBJ2-3, with a tentative D call TRBD2 (5 bases). This CDR3 comprises 14 residues. Germline V gene lookup returns CDR1 SGHNT and CDR2 YENEEA. CDR3 region: CASSFTSSTDTRYF. For the CDR3, the DNA is TGTGCCAGCAGCTTTACCTCTAGCACAGATACGCGGTATTTT.

This clonotype was observed many times. This chain connects TRBV23-1 to TRBJ2-4; D gene ambiguous. TRBV23-1 is sorted into the ORF group, with uncertain function. The length of the CDR3 is 16 residues. Between the trimmed V and J ends, which lost 5 bases and 0 bases, there was a span of 14 bases. The CDR3 sequence is CASSNLEGAAKNIQYF. The CDR3 region has the DNA TGCGCCAGCAGTAACCTCGAAGGCGCAGCCAAAAACATTCAGTACTTC.

A word on this clonotype: A clone one base away is much larger, so this may be a read error. The V and J genes are TRBV5-1 and TRBJ1-4; D not resolved. The CDR3 has 14 residues. V was cut by 0 bases and J by 12 bases, with 15 bases left in between. Looked up from germline, CDR1 is SGHRS and CDR2 is YFSETQ. The CDR3 reads CASSLASGKKELFF. The CDR3 bases are TGCGCCAGCAGCTTGGCCTCCGGGAAAAAGGAACTGTTTTTT. The full variable domain, rest sourced from reference TRBV5-1 and TRBJ1-4, is KAGVTQTPRYLIKTRGQQVTLSCSPISGHRSVSWYQQTPGQGLQFLFEYFSETQRNKGNFPGRFSGRQFSNSRSEMNVSTLELGDSALYLCASSLASGKKELFFGSGTQLSVL.

In this sample, this clonotype turned up many times. V and J are TRBV20-1 and TRBJ2-7; D not certain. With 1 base removed from V and 4 bases from J, the gap between germline ends came to 11 bases. The CDR3 runs 13 residues. Per germline, CDR1 DFQATT and CDR2 SNEGSKA (reference sequence). The CDR3 here is CSARGNRAYEQYF. As DNA, the CDR3 is TGCAGTGCTAGAGGGAACAGAGCGTACGAGCAGTACTTC.

This clonotype was picked up many times. This sequence joins TRBV5-1 and TRBJ2-5, with TRBD2 matching 8 bases. There are 16 residues in the CDR3. The V segment lost 3 bases and the J segment 4 bases; nucleotides outside the gene matches: 11. CDR1 is SGHRS, CDR2 YFSETQ, per germline. In nucleotides, the CDR3 is TGCGCCAGCAGCTCCAGGGTAGCGGGGATAAGAGAGACCCAGTACTTC. Translated, it gives CASSSRVAGIRETQYF.

This clonotype was counted at least ten times. The rearrangement joins TRBV7-9 to TRBJ2-7; a weak D match, TRBD2 (6 bases). The CDR3 is 14 amino acids. CDR1 is SEHNR, CDR2 FQNEAQ, per germline (reference sequence). V lost 5 bases, J lost 3 bases, and 14 bases lay in between. CDR3 residues: CASSPVLAFYEQYF. The CDR3 region has the DNA TGTGCCAGCAGCCCGGTACTAGCCTTCTACGAGCAGTACTTC.

This clonotype was observed many times. This CDR3 reads CASRKGADYNEQFF. CDR3 in DNA: TGTGCCAGCAGGAAGGGGGCAGACTACAATGAGCAGTTCTTC. J is TRBJ2-1 and V is TRBV3-1; 7 bases fit TRBD1. Germline V lookup: CDR1 LGHDT, CDR2 YNNKEL (reference sequence). This CDR3 has 14 residues. Losses at the gene ends were 6 bases for V and 3 bases for J; bases not matched to a gene: 5.

This chain joins TRBV20-1 and TRBJ2-3; D is uncertain. CDR3 length: 12 amino acids. The germline V gene has CDR1 DFQATT and CDR2 SNEGSKA (reference sequence). The V end lost 5 bases, the J end lost 6 bases, and 12 bases lay between the germline ends. Here the CDR3 DNA reads TGCAGTGCTCCCCCAGGTCTTGATACGCAGTATTTT. This translates into CSAPPGLDTQYF.

The sample holds a few counts of this clonotype. A much more abundant neighbour one base away suggests this may be a read error. Without the conserved terminal phenylalanine or tryptophan, this CDR3 likely stems from a read error. The chain recombines TRBV11-2 with TRBJ1-5; no clear D gene. The germline V gene has CDR1 SGHAT and CDR2 FQNNGV. Trimming stripped 5 bases from V and 2 bases from J, with 13 bases between. The CDR3 runs 15 residues. The CDR3 region has the DNA TGTGCCAGCAGCCCCTCACCGATCGGCAATCAGCCCCAGCATGTT. It is translated as CASSPSPIGNQPQHV.

As to this clonotype: This may stem from a read error, because a much larger clone lies one nucleotide away. This rearrangement joins TRBV6-6 to TRBJ1-5; TRBD1 matches at 7 bases. Germline values: CDR1 MNHNY, CDR2 SVGAGI (reference sequence). The CDR3 has 16 residues. The CDR3 protein is CVSTINMAGGNQPQHF. The CDR3 DNA is TGTGTCAGCACTATAAATATGGCAGGGGGAAATCAGCCCCAGCATTTT.

This clonotype has more than one count but fewer than ten. The chain recombines TRBV7-8 with TRBJ2-2; 7 positions agree with TRBD1. Germline trimming cut 5 bases from V and 8 bases from J; bases unmatched to any gene: 8. The CDR3 contains 14 residues. Germline loops: CDR1 SGHVS, CDR2 FQNEAQ. The CDR3 spells CASSVDRVGGELFF. In nucleotides, the CDR3 is TGTGCCAGCAGCGTCGACAGGGTTGGGGGGGAGCTGTTTTTT.

This clonotype was recorded at least ten times. The V call is TRBV7-9, the J call TRBJ2-5; D remains ambiguous. V was cut by 5 bases and J by 0 bases, with 4 bases left in between. The CDR3 is made up of 12 amino acids. The germline V gene has CDR1 SEHNR and CDR2 FQNEAQ (reference sequence). The DNA of the CDR3 is TGTGCCAGCAGCCGGAACCAAGAGACCCAGTACTTC. Protein sequence: CASSRNQETQYF.

At least ten counts were recorded for this clonotype. The chain combines TRBV7-8 with TRBJ2-7, with D perhaps given as TRBD1 or TRBD2 (5 bases each). This CDR3 contains 13 residues. Germline V gene sequence: CDR1 SGHVS, CDR2 FQNEAQ. The V gene lost 0 bases and the J gene lost 5 bases, with 8 bases spanning the gap. The CDR3 DNA reads as TGTGCCAGCAGCTTAGCGAGGGGCGACGAGCAGTACTTC. Translated: CASSLARGDEQYF. The full variable domain, with the rest looked up from reference TRBV7-8 and TRBJ2-7, is GAGVSQSPRYKVAKRGQDVALRCDPISGHVSLFWYQQALGQGPEFLTYFQNEAQLDKSGLPSDRFFAERPEGSVSTLKIQRTQQEDSAVYLCASSLARGDEQYFGPGTRLTVT.

This clonotype was seen repeatedly, ten times or more. The chain carries TRBV2 and TRBJ2-7, with D possibly TRBD1 on 6 matching bases. Germline V gives CDR1 SNHLY, CDR2 FYNNEI. Trimming stripped 7 bases from V and 6 bases from J, with 10 bases between. CDR3 length: 11 amino acids. For the CDR3, the DNA is TGTGCCAGCATCCCAGGGGTCGAGCAGTACTTC. It is translated as CASIPGVEQYF.

With regard to this clonotype: With a much larger clone just one base away, this may be a read error. This chain connects TRBV29-1 to TRBJ2-3; possibly TRBD1 or TRBD2 for D (5 bases each). Looked up from germline, CDR1 is SQVTM and CDR2 is ANQGSEA. The germline V and J ends were trimmed by 3 bases and 4 bases, with 8 bases remaining between them. The length of the CDR3 is 12 residues. The CDR3 DNA follows: TGCAGCGTTGAGGGGGTCGCAGATACGCAGTATTTT. It encodes CSVEGVADTQYF.

This clonotype occurred a few times. The V gene is TRBV10-3, the J gene TRBJ2-3; the D is unclear. Germline CDR1 is ENHRY and CDR2 is SYGVKD. Trimming removed 2 bases at V and 0 bases at J, with 6 bases between. The CDR3 extends over 14 amino acids. Here the CDR3 reads CAISEAVSTDTQYF. The CDR3 nucleotides are TGTGCCATCAGTGAGGCAGTTAGCACAGATACGCAGTATTTT.

This clonotype came up many times. The chain recombines TRBV10-3 with TRBJ1-1; no firm D call. The V end was cut by 5 bases, the J end by 1 base, with 14 bases between. CDR3 length equals 15 residues. CDR1 and CDR2 from the germline V gene are ENHRY and SYGVKD. The CDR3 DNA reads TGTGCCATCAGTACGACCGGATTCGGGAACACTGAAGCTTTCTTT. As protein: CAISTTGFGNTEAFF.

This clonotype was seen at least ten times. V usage is TRBV7-3 and J usage is TRBJ2-3; D unresolved. CDR3 length: 12 residues. Trimming stripped 5 bases from V and 5 bases from J, with 8 bases between. Germline CDR1 reads SGHTA; CDR2 reads FQGTGA. CDR3 amino acids: CASSPQGDTQYF. CDR3 coding DNA: TGTGCCAGCAGCCCTCAAGGAGATACGCAGTATTTT.

This clonotype was seen at least ten times. The chain combines TRBV20-1 with TRBJ2-1, with 10 bases matching TRBD2. V lost 4 bases and J lost 7; bases outside the gene matches: 7. The CDR3 spans 14 residues. The germline gives CDR1 DFQATT, CDR2 SNEGSKA (reference sequence). CDR3 sequence reads: CSAKAGGRRNEQFF. In DNA form, the CDR3 reads TGCAGTGCTAAAGCGGGGGGGCGGAGGAATGAGCAGTTCTTC.

This clonotype was recorded a few times. A read error may explain this, as a much larger clone is one base away. The chain employs TRBV10-3 and TRBJ1-1; tentative D call: TRBD1 (5 bases). Germline-derived CDR1 and CDR2 are ENHRY and SYGVKD. This CDR3 has 14 amino acids. This chain's CDR3 is CAFSVGPGIAEAFF. The CDR3 region has the DNA TGTGCCTTCAGTGTGGGACCTGGTATCGCTGAAGCTTTCTTT.

Concerning this clonotype: A much larger clone differs by one base, so this may be a read error. Lacking the conserved final phenylalanine or tryptophan, this CDR3 likely reflects a read error. This chain uses TRBV4-1 with TRBJ1-2; no clear D gene. Germline-derived CDR1 and CDR2 are MGHRA and YSYEKL. The V end lost 5 bases, the J end lost 4 bases, and 14 bases lay between the germline ends. This CDR3 region has 14 residues. The CDR3 loop is CASSSTRRGYGYTL. CDR3 DNA sequence: TGCGCCAGCAGCTCAACCCGACGGGGCTATGGCTACACCCTC.

A few counts support this clonotype. This chain links TRBV11-2 with TRBJ2-1; 7 bases line up with TRBD2. The CDR3 is made up of 16 amino acids. Losses at the gene ends were 2 bases for V and 7 bases for J; bases not matched to a gene: 11. Germline values: CDR1 SGHAT, CDR2 FQNNGV. CDR3 region: CASSLSGTTTVNEQFF. CDR3 DNA sequence: TGTGCCAGCAGCTTATCCGGGACTACCACGGTAAATGAGCAGTTCTTC.

This clonotype was detected many times. The chain has TRBV29-1 and TRBJ2-7, with a tentative D call TRBD2 (5 bases). Trimming shortened V by 4 bases and J by 3 bases, and 16 bases separated the two germline ends. The CDR3 length is 14 residues. Per the germline V gene, CDR1 is SQVTM and CDR2 is ANQGSEA. The CDR3 DNA follows: TGCAGCGTTGGCTACGGTGGAGGCGGCTACGAGCAGTACTTC. It specifies CSVGYGGGGYEQYF.

This clonotype was counted between two and nine times. The CDR3 sequence is CASSDSQIIISQHF. The DNA for the CDR3 is TGTGCCAGCAGTGATAGCCAAATCATCATATCCCAGCATTTT. The V and J genes are TRBV2 and TRBJ1-5; D gene uncertain. The length of the CDR3 is 14 residues. V was pared by 3 bases and J by 11 bases, with 17 bases between. Germline V CDR1 and CDR2: SNHLY, FYNNEI.

This clonotype was picked up many times. The chain carries TRBV29-1 and TRBJ2-7; D gene uncertain. V was pared by 4 bases and J by 2 bases, with 9 bases between. The CDR3 runs to 12 residues. Germline V lookup: CDR1 SQVTM, CDR2 ANQGSEA. The CDR3: CSVGGDPYEQYF. CDR3 coding DNA: TGCAGCGTTGGAGGAGACCCCTACGAGCAGTACTTC.

The V call is TRBV5-4, the J call TRBJ2-6, with a tentative D call TRBD2 (5 bases). Germline-derived CDR1 and CDR2 are SGHNT and YYREEE (reference sequence). V was cut by 4 bases and J by 0 bases, with 20 bases left in between. This CDR3 region has 19 residues. The CDR3 DNA follows: TGTGCCAGCAGCATTACCGGGGTTGGGCGGAGCTCTGGGGCCAACGTCCTGACTTTC. Protein product: CASSITGVGRSSGANVLTF.

This clonotype was seen many times. The CDR3 nucleotides are TGTGCCAGCAGTGCACCTGCACAAGGCACAGATACGCAGTATTTT. Its translation: CASSAPAQGTDTQYF. The genes are TRBV9 and TRBJ2-3; D is ambiguous. This CDR3 is built from 15 residues. CDR1 and CDR2 from the germline V gene are SGDLS and YYNGEE. The V and J ends lost 5 bases and 1 base respectively, with 14 bases between them.

The CDR3 nucleotides read TGTGCCAGCAGCACAAGGAGTGGGGGCAGCGAAGCTTTCTTT. Translating it yields CASSTRSGGSEAFF. V and J are TRBV7-2 and TRBJ1-1; D perhaps matches TRBD1 (6 bases). The CDR3 runs 14 residues. Germline V gene data show CDR1 as SGHTA and CDR2 as FQGNSA. V was trimmed by 5 bases and J by 8 bases, leaving 18 bases between them.